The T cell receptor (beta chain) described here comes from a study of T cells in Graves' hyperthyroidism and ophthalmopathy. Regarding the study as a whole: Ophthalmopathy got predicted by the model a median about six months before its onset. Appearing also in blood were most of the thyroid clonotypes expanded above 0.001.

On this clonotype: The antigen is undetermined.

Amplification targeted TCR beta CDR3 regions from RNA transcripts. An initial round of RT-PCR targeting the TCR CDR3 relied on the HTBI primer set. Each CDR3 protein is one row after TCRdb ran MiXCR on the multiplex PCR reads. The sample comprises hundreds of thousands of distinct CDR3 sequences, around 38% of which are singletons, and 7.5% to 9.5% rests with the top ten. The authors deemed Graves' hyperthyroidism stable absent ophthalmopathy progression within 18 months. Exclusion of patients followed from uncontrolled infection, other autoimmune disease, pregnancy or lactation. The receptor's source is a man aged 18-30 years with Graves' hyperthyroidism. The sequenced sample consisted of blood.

The CDR3 here is CAINQAGAGGSSETQYF. CDR3 DNA: TGTGCCATCAACCAGGCAGGGGCCGGGGGATCTTCGGAGACCCAGTACTTC. The chain joins TRBV10-3 to TRBJ2-5; D is tentatively TRBD1 or TRBD2 (6 bases each). The V end lost 7 bases, the J end lost 5 bases, and 26 bases lay between the germline ends. This CDR3 is 17 amino acids long. CDR1 and CDR2 (germline): ENHRY, SYGVKD.